The TCR beta chain described here comes from a study of blood T cell repertoires in COVID-19. Study information: Sources were T cells, B-cell-depleted T cells, or PBMCs; the material itself was cDNA or gDNA.

In the authors' methods: Cell counts per sample came from amplifying reference gene primers. Repertoires were generated with immunoSEQ multiplex PCR, while TCRdb's copy carries only in-frame clones and drops some. That table is the source of V, J and clone size, and D and trimming were worked out from the DNA. In the table there are some 150,000 clones, around nine tenths of which are singletons. Living in 24 US areas, the participants were between roughly 18 and 95 years of age. Either two negative PCRs, clearance, or symptom resolution qualified Cohort 3 donors as recovered. The sequence came from a woman between 18 and 29 years old who had recovered from COVID-19. Sequencing was carried out using PBMCs or T cells enriched from blood (not recorded which).

CDR3 bases: TGCGCCAGCAGCTCCCTCGGAGCGGTCACAGATACGCAGTATTTT. Its protein is CASSSLGAVTDTQYF. The rearrangement uses TRBV5-1 and TRBJ2-3; D perhaps matches TRBD2 (5 bases). Deletions cut 3 bases from V and 2 bases from J, with 13 bases between. The germline V gene has CDR1 SGHRS and CDR2 YFSETQ. The CDR3 is 15 amino acids.